This entry concerns a single T cell receptor beta chain. What it binds is not known. These data belong to a study of vaccination and CD4 T cells after COVID-19. At the level of the study: SARS-CoV-2, HCoV-NL63, HCoV-OC43 and HCoV-229E supplied the overlapping spike peptides used to stimulate cells.

The Oncomine TCR Beta short-read assay generated sequence data from the DNA of cultured CD4+ T cells. TCRdb recomputed calls from the PCR reads with MiXCR, one row per CDR3 protein. The data contain about 20,000 distinct CDR3 sequences, around 45% of them singletons. From germline, CDR1 is SGHVS and CDR2 FNYEAQ. V lost 5 bases, J lost 0 bases, and 11 bases lay in between. The CDR3 runs 15 residues. The sample's treatment: approximately 11-day PBMC culture with coronavirus spike peptide pools or control peptides (ViraFEST assay). V is TRBV7-6 and J is TRBJ1-3, with D perhaps TRBD1 (5 bases). The sequence came from a human donor who had recovered from COVID-19. Sequenced input: CD4+ T cells from blood, cultured in vitro. The CDR3 reads CASSPQGGSGNTIYF. CDR3 DNA: TGTGCCAGCAGCCCTCAGGGCGGCTCTGGAAACACCATATATTTT.